This TCR beta chain appears in the sequencing data of a study of tumor-infiltrating lymphocytes in primary liver carcinoma. Study-level background: Male and female patients aged 30 to 69 years made up the cohort.

Study observations and caveats: Overlap in tumor-adjacent and tumor-blood pairs fell below that of tumor region pairs.

Co-extracting RNA and DNA was done with about 17-31 mg of unsorted bulk tissue as input. V was cut by 8 bases and J by 4 bases, with 20 bases left in between. The CDR3 consists of 15 residues. TCR beta cDNA was prepared out of around 460 ng total RNA by means of a constant-region primer. Employing slightly modified ARM-PCR, three nested multiplex PCR rounds were run, and these gave rise to the TCR beta libraries. Primers for the first two PCR rounds were TRBV1-TRBV30 forward primers and a C-beta reverse primer (around 10 cycles per round). Each CDR3 protein gets one entry after TCRdb re-called the multiplex PCR reads with MiXCR. In the table there are under 30,000 distinct CDR3 sequences, around three quarters of which are singletons. This clonotype showed up just a few times. As yet, its antigen is unknown.

The TCR originated in a man aged 35 to 55 with primary liver carcinoma and hepatitis B virus infection. The V call is TRBV12-3 or TRBV12-4, the J call TRBJ1-1; D remains ambiguous. The source material was liver tumor tissue from sampling region 3. Subset in this sample: tumor region T3, left-lateral pole. The CDR3, as DNA: TGTGCCAGCGGTCCTCGTCCGGTGACGGGCACTGAAGCTTTCTTT. The encoded protein is CASGPRPVTGTEAFF.